Listed below are T cell receptor beta chains from one sample, sequenced in a study of T cells after yellow fever vaccination. TCRdb reprocessed the 5' RACE reads with MiXCR, giving one entry per CDR3 protein. The table shows over 110,000 distinct CDR3 sequences, with less than 9.5% occurring only once. Sequenced here: CD4+ T cells sorted from PBMCs, sampled 5 days after the yellow fever booster vaccination. These receptors were taken from a man aged 30 to 39 who received the YFV17D yellow fever vaccine. The CDR3 runs from the conserved cysteine through the conserved F or W. A D gene is named only where the DNA matches it firmly. Only part of the rows carry a size: once, few, many, or a class if the clone is expanded.

TRBJ2-1	few	TRBV9	TRBD2	TGTGCCAGCAGCGTAGCGACTAGCTCCAATGAGCAGTTCTTC	CASSVATSSNEQFF
TRBJ2-1	many	TRBV12-3/TRBV12-4	TRBD1	TGTGCCAGCAGACGACAGGGACGGTGGTTTAATGAGCAGTTCTTC	CASRRQGRWFNEQFF
TRBJ1-1	many	TRBV18	.	TGTGCCAGCTCACCAGGAGGCAGGGTAAACACTGAAGCTTTCTTT	CASSPGGRVNTEAFF
TRBJ2-5	many	TRBV29-1	.	TGCAGCGTTGTCCCCAAGGCTGAGACCCAGTACTTC	CSVVPKAETQYF
TRBJ2-7	many	TRBV20-1	.	TGCAGTGCTAGAACTAGCCTGGGCGAGCAGTACTTC	CSARTSLGEQYF
TRBJ2-2	few	TRBV20-1	TRBD2	TGCAGTGCTAGAGATCGGGGGGTACTAGCGGGGGTATCCGGGGAGCTGTTTTTT	CSARDRGVLAGVSGELFF
TRBJ2-2	many	TRBV2	.	TGTGCCAGCAACGGGGTCCCGTTGGGGGAGCTGTTTTTT	CASNGVPLGELFF
TRBJ2-1	many	TRBV7-6	.	TGTGCCAGCAGCTTAGCGGTCGGTGGGTACAATGAGCAGTTCTTC	CASSLAVGGYNEQFF
TRBJ2-7	many	TRBV20-1	.	TGCAGTGCTAGACCACCCGGGGGTAGCTCCTACGAGCAGTACTTC	CSARPPGGSSYEQYF
TRBJ2-7	many	TRBV20-1	TRBD2	TGCAGTGCTGATAGCGGGAGTTTATCCTACGAGCAGTACTTC	CSADSGSLSYEQYF
TRBJ2-6	.	TRBV12-3/TRBV12-4	TRBD1	TGTGCCAGCAGGGGACAGGGTGCTCGTTCTGGGGCCAACGTCCTGACTTTC	CASRGQGARSGANVLTF
TRBJ2-3	few	TRBV12-3/TRBV12-4	TRBD1	TGTGCCAGCAGTCTCCTGGGACAGGGGTCAGATACGCAGTATTTT	CASSLLGQGSDTQYF
TRBJ2-7	.	TRBV7-8	TRBD2	TGTGCCAGCAGCCATTTTATCCCGGGACTAGCGGGTAGTGCCTACGAGCAGTACTTC	CASSHFIPGLAGSAYEQYF
TRBJ2-1	many	TRBV20-1	.	TGCAGTGCTAGAGAGGGCTCCTACAATGAGCAGTTCTTC	CSAREGSYNEQFF
TRBJ2-1	many	TRBV5-1	TRBD2	TGCGCCAGCAGCCCGGGACTAGCGGGATTGGATCGGTTCTTC	CASSPGLAGLDRFF
TRBJ2-7	few	TRBV5-1	TRBD2	TGCGCCAGCAGCCCGGGTAGAACTAGCGGGGGGGAGTCGCACTTC	CASSPGRTSGGESHF
TRBJ2-1	few	TRBV29-1	TRBD2	TGCAGCGTCCTCCGCGGGGGGCTGAATGAGCAGTTCTTC	CSVLRGGLNEQFF
TRBJ2-1	many	TRBV7-9	.	TGTGCCAGCAGCTTAATGCGGGCCGGTTTGTTCTACAATGAGCAGTTCTTC	CASSLMRAGLFYNEQFF
TRBJ2-5	many	TRBV29-1	.	TGCAGCGTTGTTCGGGGGTCAGAGACCCAGTACTTC	CSVVRGSETQYF
TRBJ2-3	many	TRBV7-2	TRBD2	TGTGCCAGCAGCAATCGCCGGGGTGAAGGGCTAGCGGGAACATCAGATACGCAGTATTTT	CASSNRRGEGLAGTSDTQYF
TRBJ1-1	.	TRBV6-1	TRBD1	TGTGCCAGCAGGGAGATCGGACAGGGGGCGGTTTACACTGAAGCTTTCTTT	CASREIGQGAVYTEAFF
TRBJ2-3	many	TRBV5-1	TRBD2	TGCGCCAGCAGCTTCTTTTCTAGCGGGTTGCCGAGAAGCACAGATACGCAGTATTTT	CASSFFSSGLPRSTDTQYF
TRBJ1-1	many	TRBV6-2/TRBV6-3	TRBD1	TGTGCCAGCAGTTACCCGACCAAAAGGCGAGGACAGGGGGAGAACACTGAAGCTTTCTTT	CASSYPTKRRGQGENTEAFF
TRBJ2-3	few	TRBV20-1	TRBD2	TGCAGTGCTAGAAGGGCGGGAGCGACAGATACGCAGTATTTT	CSARRAGATDTQYF
TRBJ1-2	many	TRBV7-9	.	TGTGCCAGCAGCCCATACCTAGAATTCGGCTATGGCTACACCTTC	CASSPYLEFGYGYTF
TRBJ2-5	many	TRBV20-1	TRBD2	TGCAGTGCTAGAGATGTAGCGGGAGCCCGGGAGACCCAGTACTTC	CSARDVAGARETQYF
TRBJ2-7	.	TRBV11-2	TRBD1	TGTGCCAGCAGCTCTAGGACAGGGTTTGTGGACTTC	CASSSRTGFVDF
TRBJ1-1	many	TRBV5-1	.	TGCGCCAGCAGCTTGGGACAGGTGACTGAAGCTTTCTTT	CASSLGQVTEAFF
TRBJ1-2	many	TRBV14	.	TGTGCCAGCAGCCCGCAATACACCCATGGCTACACCTTC	CASSPQYTHGYTF
TRBJ1-1	few	TRBV20-1	TRBD1	TGCAGTGCTCCTCTTGTAGGGGGCTTTACTGAAGCTTTCTTT	CSAPLVGGFTEAFF
TRBJ2-3	many	TRBV4-3	.	TGCGCCAGCAGCCCCCAGGTCCGGGGACGGGCAGATACGCAGTATTTT	CASSPQVRGRADTQYF
TRBJ2-7	many	TRBV3-1	TRBD2	TGTGCCAGCAGCCCGCCGGGAGGCCCCTACGAGCAGTACTTC	CASSPPGGPYEQYF
TRBJ2-2	many	TRBV12-3/TRBV12-4	.	TGTGCCAGCAGTTTAAGCAGCGGAACCACCGGGGAGCTGTTTTTT	CASSLSSGTTGELFF
TRBJ2-3	many	TRBV9	.	TGTGCCAGCAGCGTAGGGACATTAGCCACAGATACGCAGTATTTT	CASSVGTLATDTQYF
TRBJ2-7	many	TRBV29-1	.	TGCAGCGGCGGGGACAGCTCCTACGAGCAGTACTTC	CSGGDSSYEQYF
TRBJ2-4	.	TRBV7-2	TRBD1	TGTGCCAGCAGCCGCCTGAGACAGGGGAGAAACATTCAGTACTTC	CASSRLRQGRNIQYF
TRBJ2-3	many	TRBV5-1	.	TGCGCCAGCAGACCTTTGGCCCCCGCAGATACGCAGTATTTT	CASRPLAPADTQYF
TRBJ2-7	many	TRBV5-4	.	TGTGCCAGCAGCTTGTCCCCAGGGGACGAGCAGTACTTC	CASSLSPGDEQYF
TRBJ2-5	many	TRBV7-7	TRBD2	TGTGCCAGCAGCTTGATACCCTTTATGACTAGCGGGGGGAAAGAGACCCAGTACTTC	CASSLIPFMTSGGKETQYF
TRBJ2-7	many	TRBV5-8	.	TGTGCCAGCAGCTTCCATAAAGGCCTCTCCTACGAGCAGTACTTC	CASSFHKGLSYEQYF
TRBJ2-7	many	TRBV29-1	.	TGCAGCGTTGTACCGGGCAACGAGCAGTACTTC	CSVVPGNEQYF
TRBJ2-7	.	TRBV3-1	TRBD2	TGTGCCAGCAGCCAAGATTTCAGCGGGGCAACCGAGCAGTACTTC	CASSQDFSGATEQYF
TRBJ1-1	.	TRBV29-1	.	TGCAGCGTTGAAGGTTATGCGGACACTGAAGCTTTCTTT	CSVEGYADTEAFF
TRBJ2-7	.	TRBV20-1	TRBD1	TGCAGTGCTAGGACAGGGGGAGAAACCTACGAGCAGTACTTC	CSARTGGETYEQYF
TRBJ2-3	many	TRBV5-1	.	TGCGCCAGCAGGTCCAGGTTTGATTCAGATACGCAGTATTTT	CASRSRFDSDTQYF